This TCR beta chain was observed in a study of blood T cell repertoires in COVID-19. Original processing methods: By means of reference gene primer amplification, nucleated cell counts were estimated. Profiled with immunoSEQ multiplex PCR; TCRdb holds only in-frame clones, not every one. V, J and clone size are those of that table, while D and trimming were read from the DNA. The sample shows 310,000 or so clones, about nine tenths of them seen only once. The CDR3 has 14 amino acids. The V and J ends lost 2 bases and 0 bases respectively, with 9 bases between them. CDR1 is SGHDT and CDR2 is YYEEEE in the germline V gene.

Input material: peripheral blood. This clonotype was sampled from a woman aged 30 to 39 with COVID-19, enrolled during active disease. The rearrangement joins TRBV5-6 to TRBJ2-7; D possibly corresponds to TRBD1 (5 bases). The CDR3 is CASSFPDSSYEQYF. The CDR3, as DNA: TGTGCCAGCAGCTTCCCCGACAGCTCCTACGAGCAGTACTTC.